This TCR beta chain comes out of a study of PD-1 blockade in classical Hodgkin lymphoma. Whole-study results and caveats: Relapsed/refractory patients reportedly had the lowest baseline TCR diversity, below newly diagnosed patients, who were below healthy donors. Patients with a complete response exhibited baseline diversity comparable to newly diagnosed patients.

There was relapse after autologous stem cell transplantation in every patient, and there was variation in brentuximab vedotin exposure. With magnetic negative selection, CD4+ T cells were purified from PBMCs that had been thawed. Libraries were prepared by immunoSEQ multiplex PCR; TCRdb keeps only in-frame clonotypes and omits some of them. Found here are about 35,000 clones, approximately 92% of them singletons; the top ten hold around 0.25%. A note on this clone: Its target is not known.

The source was CD4+ T cells from blood, collected at baseline. The clonotype was recovered from a human donor with classical Hodgkin lymphoma.

This chain's CDR3 is CASSELAGSDTQYF. The CDR3 DNA sequence: TGCGCCAGCAGCGAACTAGCGGGGTCAGATACGCAGTATTTT. The rearrangement links TRBV5-1 to TRBJ2-3; 10 bases are a match to TRBD2. Trimming removed 4 bases from V and 4 bases from J; junction bases left unmatched: 3. The germline V gene has CDR1 SGHRS and CDR2 YFSETQ. The CDR3 length is 14 residues.